The 17 T cell receptor beta chains below were found in one sample sequenced in a study of response to subunit inactivated influenza vaccine. TCRdb analysed the RT-PCR reads with MiXCR anew, one entry per CDR3 protein. In the table there are hundreds of thousands of distinct CDR3 sequences, approximately 12% of which are singletons. The specimen was PBMCs from blood, collected on the day of vaccination. The receptor source for this set is a man between 50 and 59 years old who received an inactivated influenza vaccine.

This clonotype was seen at least ten times. The chain couples TRBV4-1 to TRBJ2-7; D tentatively fits TRBD1 or TRBD2 (5 bases each). Trimming took 2 bases from V and 5 from J, leaving 16 bases between them. The germline CDR1 and CDR2 sequences are MGHRA and YSYEKL. This CDR3 has 15 residues. The CDR3 DNA reads TGCGCCAGCAGCCAAATTCTCACGGGACGCAACGAGCAGTACTTC. Translated: CASSQILTGRNEQYF.

This clonotype came up a few times. The V call is TRBV14, the J call TRBJ2-7; 9 nucleotides line up with TRBD2. Trimming took 2 bases from V and 7 from J; bases not matched to a gene: 9. The CDR3 is made up of 15 amino acids. The germline V gene has CDR1 SGHDN and CDR2 FVKESK. The CDR3 coding sequence is TGTGCCAGCAGCCAACTGAGGAGCGGGGGGCGTGAGCAGTACTTC. Amino acid sequence: CASSQLRSGGREQYF. The variable domain in full, completed from reference TRBV14 and TRBJ2-7, reads EAGVTQFPSHSVIEKGQTVTLRCDPISGHDNLYWYRRVMGKEIKFLLHFVKESKQDESGMPNNRFLAERTGGTYSTLKVQPAELEDSGVYFCASSQLRSGGREQYFGPGTRLTVT.

This clonotype came up many times. The CDR3 spells CASRRLAGYNEQFF. The CDR3 DNA reads as TGTGCCAGCAGGCGACTAGCGGGGTACAATGAGCAGTTCTTC. The gene calls are TRBV28 and TRBJ2-1, with 11 bases matching TRBD2. Germline V gives CDR1 MDHEN, CDR2 SYDVKM. Losses at the gene ends were 6 bases for V and 4 bases for J; bases not matched to a gene: 2. This CDR3 has 14 residues.

The genes are TRBV7-6 and TRBJ2-7, with a weak D call TRBD2 (5 bases). This CDR3 contains 15 residues. Trimming shortened V by 0 bases and J by 5 bases, and 14 bases separated the two germline ends. In germline, CDR1 is SGHVS, CDR2 FNYEAQ. Here the CDR3 reads CASSLATPGSHEQYF. CDR3 nucleotide sequence: TGTGCCAGCAGCTTAGCGACTCCGGGGAGCCACGAGCAGTACTTC.

The rearrangement uses TRBV4-3 and TRBJ2-5; D may correspond to TRBD1 or TRBD2 (5 bases each). Between the trimmed V and J ends, which lost 1 base and 4 bases, there was a span of 13 bases. From germline, CDR1 is LGHNA and CDR2 YSLEER. There are 15 residues in the CDR3. CDR3 sequence: CASSQVGVSRETQYF. The CDR3 nucleotides are TGCGCCAGCAGCCAAGTGGGGGTTTCTCGAGAGACCCAGTACTTC.

The V and J genes are TRBV27 and TRBJ2-6, with 7 bases fitting TRBD1. Unmatched junction bases numbered 3, after V lost 7 bases and J lost 0 bases. Germline V lookup: CDR1 MNHEY, CDR2 SMNVEV (reference sequence). The length of the CDR3 is 15 residues. The CDR3 reads CASKRGLSGANVLTF. DNA for the CDR3: TGTGCCAGCAAAAGGGGGCTCTCTGGGGCCAACGTCCTGACTTTC.

The gene calls are TRBV6-1 and TRBJ2-7; D is possibly TRBD1 (6 bases). The V gene's germline CDR1 is MNHNS and CDR2 SASEGT. The CDR3 is 15 amino acids. Trimming stripped 2 bases from V and 0 bases from J, with 11 bases between. For the CDR3, the DNA is TGTGCCAGCAGTGAATACAGGGATCCCTCCTACGAGCAGTACTTC. It yields the protein CASSEYRDPSYEQYF.

The chain couples TRBV3-1 to TRBJ1-1; D is possibly TRBD1 (5 bases). CDR1 is LGHDT and CDR2 is YNNKEL in the germline V gene (reference sequence). This CDR3 region has 16 residues. Trimming pared 4 bases from V and 1 base from J, leaving 16 bases between. Here the CDR3 reads CASSPRLGVSNTEAFF. The CDR3, as DNA: TGTGCCAGCAGCCCCCGCTTGGGGGTCTCGAACACTGAAGCTTTCTTT.

This clonotype was observed a few times. J is TRBJ2-5 and V is TRBV18; D may be TRBD2 (6 bases). The V end lost 3 bases, the J end lost 1 base, and 15 bases lay between the germline ends. The CDR3 has 16 amino acids. Germline V gene lookup returns CDR1 KGHSH and CDR2 LQKENI. CDR3 residues: CASSPPGGLGQETQYF. The CDR3 DNA reads TGTGCCAGCTCACCCCCCGGGGGTCTGGGCCAAGAGACCCAGTACTTC.

This rearrangement joins TRBV6-2 or TRBV6-3 to TRBJ1-6, with 7 positions matching TRBD1. Germline V CDR1 and CDR2: MNHEY, SVGEGT. V shed 8 bases, J shed 9 bases, and the junction held 10 bases outside the gene matches. There are 14 residues in the CDR3. DNA of the CDR3: TGTGCCAGCGGCCCACGACAGGGAACTTCACCCCTCCACTTT. It yields the protein CASGPRQGTSPLHF.

On this clonotype: This may be a read error, as it is one base from a much larger clone. V and J are TRBV7-9 and TRBJ2-7, with D possibly matching TRBD2 (6 bases). The CDR3 loop spans 14 amino acids. The V and J ends lost 1 base and 7 bases respectively, with 14 bases between them. Germline CDR1 reads SEHNR; CDR2 reads FQNEAQ (reference sequence). This chain's CDR3 is CASSLVSRGREQYF. The CDR3, as DNA: TGTGCCAGCAGCTTAGTTAGCCGTGGGAGGGAGCAGTACTTC.

This chain links TRBV5-1 with TRBJ2-3, with D possibly matching TRBD1 (6 bases). V lost 5 bases and J lost 7, with 14 bases in between. The CDR3 covers 13 residues. Looked up from germline, CDR1 is SGHRS and CDR2 is YFSETQ. CDR3 DNA: TGCGCCAGCAGTGGGGGCGTTGAAAATACGCAGTATTTT. It codes for CASSGGVENTQYF.

The chain is built from TRBV7-2 and TRBJ1-6; no clear D. The CDR3 is 12 residues long. Germline values: CDR1 SGHTA, CDR2 FQGNSA. Trimming shortened V by 3 bases and J by 10 bases, and 7 bases separated the two germline ends. The DNA for the CDR3 is TGTGCCAGCAGCTTTCAGAGATCACCCCTCCACTTT. As protein: CASSFQRSPLHF.

The rearrangement uses TRBV3-1 and TRBJ2-2; D is unclear. Trimming pared 0 bases from V and 6 bases from J, leaving 8 bases between. The CDR3 sequence is 14 residues long. Germline CDR1 is LGHDT and CDR2 is YNNKEL (reference sequence). The CDR3 DNA reads TGTGCCAGCAGCCAAGATCGGCCCGCCGGGGAGCTGTTTTTT. Its protein is CASSQDRPAGELFF.

The rearrangement joins TRBV28 to TRBJ2-7, with 7 positions matching TRBD1. Trimming at V came to 7 bases and at J to 3 bases, leaving 12 bases not matched to a gene. Germline CDR1 is MDHEN and CDR2 is SYDVKM. The CDR3 covers 15 residues. As DNA, the CDR3 is TGTGCCAGCACCCCTTTGGGGGACAGAAGCTACGAGCAGTACTTC. Translated: CASTPLGDRSYEQYF. Filled out from reference TRBV28 and TRBJ2-7, the complete variable domain reads DVKVTQSSRYLVKRTGEKVFLECVQDMDHENMFWYRQDPGLGLRLIYFSYDVKMKEKGDIPEGYSVSREKKERFSLILESASTNQTSMYLCASTPLGDRSYEQYFGPGTRLTVT.

This clonotype was seen a handful of times. This chain uses TRBV19 with TRBJ2-6, with TRBD1 matching 7 bases. The CDR3 runs 16 residues. Germline loops: CDR1 LNHDA, CDR2 SQIVND (reference sequence). CDR3 bases: TGTGCGAGGCCAGGGACAGTCTACTCTGGGGCCAACGTCCTGACTTTC. Its protein is CARPGTVYSGANVLTF.

There are many counts of this clonotype. V gene TRBV7-9 combines with J gene TRBJ2-1, with 8 bases fitting TRBD1. J was trimmed by 8 bases and V by 5 bases; bases with no gene match: 11. Germline CDR1 SEHNR, CDR2 FQNEAQ (reference sequence). This CDR3 is built from 15 residues. CDR3 residues: CASSRRPTGGDEQFF. CDR3 DNA sequence: TGTGCCAGCAGCCGTAGACCTACAGGGGGTGATGAGCAGTTCTTC.